The sequence of this TCR beta chain was determined in a study of PD-1 blockade in classical Hodgkin lymphoma. As for the study in general: Patients got intravenous nivolumab 3 mg/kg every 2 weeks.

All patients experienced relapse after autologous stem cell transplantation, and brentuximab vedotin exposure was variable. Progressive disease, partial response or complete response was each patient's best response. Study-wide results and limits: Lower baseline TCR diversity marked trial partial responders and progressors. Diversity in CD4+ TCRs, unlike that measured in CD8+ TCRs, had risen significantly by C4D1.

This CDR3 is built from 15 residues. Per the germline V gene, CDR1 is SGDLS and CDR2 is YYNGEE. Between the trimmed V and J ends, which lost 4 bases and 4 bases, there was a span of 16 bases. Assay: immunoSEQ multiplex PCR; the TCRdb copy retains only in-frame clones and omits some. This table holds some 23,000 clones, about 70% found once. A note on this clone: The antigen is not known.

This material consisted of peripheral blood mononuclear cells (PBMCs), taken at baseline. This chain joins TRBV9 and TRBJ2-3; D possibly uses TRBD1 or TRBD2 (5 bases each). This TCR came from a human donor with classical Hodgkin lymphoma. DNA of the CDR3: TGTGCCAGCAGCCCTTTTGGGGGAAGGGCAGATACGCAGTATTTT. It translates to CASSPFGGRADTQYF.